This T cell receptor (beta chain) emerged from a study of blood T cells in healthy people across ages. Broader study findings: PBMCs that were unsorted prevented a conclusive naive versus antigen-experienced comparison. Getting older went along with TCR beta diversity per million T cells dropping roughly linearly.

Peripheral blood from each donor was collected in a volume of 9.5 to 10 milliliters. This clonotype was seen only once. Its matching antigen is unknown. The V gene's germline CDR1 is DFQATT and CDR2 SNEGSKA (reference sequence). The V end was cut by 3 bases, the J end by 3 bases, with 11 bases between. This CDR3 is 13 amino acids long. A second PCR of roughly 7 to 11 cycles used a sample-barcoded 5' primer and a J-beta primer mix. TCRdb used MiXCR to reprocess the 5' RACE reads, holding one entry per CDR3 protein. This sample has about 970,000 distinct CDR3 sequences, with approximately 50% found just once.

The sequence derives from a woman aged 55-69 years in good health. The specimen was blood. The genes are TRBV20-1 and TRBJ2-5, with TRBD2 as a possible D gene (6 bases). The CDR3 region is CSARWPGEETQYF. CDR3 bases: TGCAGTGCTAGGTGGCCGGGAGAAGAGACCCAGTACTTC.